This T cell receptor (beta chain) was captured by sequencing in a study of cytomegalovirus exposure and HLA in healthy donors. Study-level background: For the approximately 360 genotyped donors, 81% fell within the Caucasian-associated ancestry cluster.

Researchers ran the PCR with 60 Vbeta and 13 Jbeta primers. Produced via immunoSEQ multiplex PCR; TCRdb's table is partial and in-frame only. The sample contains about 190,000 clones, about nine tenths of which appear only once. The study, taken as a whole, reports: The listing of roughly 160 TCR beta chains classed them as cytomegalovirus-associated. In a later analysis, common viral pathogens appeared linked to several of the most significant clusters.

V was cut by 4 bases and J by 6 bases, with 9 bases left in between. Germline values: CDR1 SGHKS, CDR2 YYEKEE (reference sequence). This CDR3 is 12 amino acids long. On this clone itself: Its target is not known.

Healthy bone marrow donors supplied every sample. The sample comprised PBMCs. The sequence came from a boy under 10 years old in good health and CMV-seronegative. This chain connects TRBV5-5 to TRBJ2-3; D is uncertain. CDR3 amino acids: CASSRPRDTQYF. The CDR3 DNA is TGTGCCAGCAGCAGACCCAGGGATACGCAGTATTTT.